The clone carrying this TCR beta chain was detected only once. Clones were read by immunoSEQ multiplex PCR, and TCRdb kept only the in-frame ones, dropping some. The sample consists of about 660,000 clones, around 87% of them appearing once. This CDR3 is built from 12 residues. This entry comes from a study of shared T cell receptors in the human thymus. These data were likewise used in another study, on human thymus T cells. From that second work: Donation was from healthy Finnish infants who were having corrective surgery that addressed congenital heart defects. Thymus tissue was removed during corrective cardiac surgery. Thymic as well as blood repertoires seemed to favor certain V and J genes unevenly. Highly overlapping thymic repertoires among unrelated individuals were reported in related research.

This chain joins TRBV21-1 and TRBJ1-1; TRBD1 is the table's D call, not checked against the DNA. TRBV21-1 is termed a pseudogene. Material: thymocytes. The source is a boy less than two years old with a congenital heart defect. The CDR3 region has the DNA TGTGCCCCCGACTCCAGGGGATGGCTAGCTTTCTTT. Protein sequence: CAPDSRGWLAFF.